The 25 T cell receptor beta chains given below trace back to one sample, sequenced in a study of T cell repertoires in cytomegalovirus infection. TCRdb reprocessed the reads via MiXCR and lists one record per CDR3 protein. The sample includes 250,000 or so distinct CDR3 sequences, approximately 15% of them seen just once. The sample was CD8+ T cells from PBMCs. These TCRs come from a human donor in good health (CMV status not recorded). Some clones in this sample may be carry-over from other donors' samples.

On this clonotype itself: One junction end does not reproduce the germline sequence, and a read error may be involved. V usage is TRBV29-1 and J usage is TRBJ2-1; D possibly corresponds to TRBD1 (6 bases). Germline assignment: CDR1 SQVTM and CDR2 ANQGSEA. The CDR3 totals 11 residues. CDR3: CSAETGTEQFF. The CDR3 region has the DNA TGCAGCGCTGAAACCGGGACAGAGCAGTTCTTC.

The CDR3 spells CSLQGVYEQYF. The CDR3 DNA is TGCAGTCTCCAGGGGGTCTACGAGCAGTACTTC. The genes are TRBV20-1 and TRBJ2-7; 7 bases are shared with TRBD1. This CDR3 spans 11 amino acids. In germline, CDR1 is DFQATT, CDR2 SNEGSKA (reference sequence). With 8 bases clipped from V and 3 bases from J, the junction kept 4 bases outside the gene matches.

There are a few counts of this clonotype. The chain carries TRBV6-2 or TRBV6-3 and TRBJ2-1; unclear D gene. V gave up 1 base and J gave up 8 bases, with 6 bases separating them. The CDR3 sequence is 12 residues long. Germline V lookup: CDR1 MNHEY, CDR2 SVGEGT. Written as DNA, the CDR3 is TGTGCCAGCAGTTACTGGGGATATGAGCAGTTCTTC. Its protein is CASSYWGYEQFF.

The J gene is TRBJ2-5, the V gene TRBV14; a weak D match, TRBD2 (5 bases). Germline V gene data show CDR1 as SGHDN and CDR2 as FVKESK. There are 14 residues in the CDR3. V lost 2 bases, J lost 1 base, and 8 bases lay in between. The DNA of the CDR3 is TGTGCCAGCAGCCAAATTCGGGGCCAAGAGACCCAGTACTTC. As protein: CASSQIRGQETQYF. The full variable domain, with the rest looked up from reference TRBV14 and TRBJ2-5, is EAGVTQFPSHSVIEKGQTVTLRCDPISGHDNLYWYRRVMGKEIKFLLHFVKESKQDESGMPNNRFLAERTGGTYSTLKVQPAELEDSGVYFCASSQIRGQETQYFGPGTRLLVL.

This clonotype came up a few times. This chain links TRBV6-5 with TRBJ1-5, with a tentative D call TRBD1 (5 bases). Germline V CDR1 and CDR2: MNHEY, SVGAGI. Trimming cost V 2 bases and J 1 base, with 6 bases left between them. This CDR3 is 14 amino acids long. Here the CDR3 reads CASSYEGSNQPQHF. CDR3 in DNA: TGTGCCAGCAGTTACGAGGGGAGCAATCAGCCCCAGCATTTT.

This clonotype was seen at least ten times. The chain links TRBV7-2 to TRBJ2-7; D possibly corresponds to TRBD2 (6 bases). CDR1 SGHTA and CDR2 FQGNSA come from the germline V gene. The germline V and J ends were trimmed by 5 bases and 2 bases, with 16 bases remaining between them. The CDR3 loop spans 15 amino acids. The CDR3 bases are TGTGCCAGCAGCCCCGGGGGACTGTTTGCCTACGAGCAGTACTTC. Encoded protein: CASSPGGLFAYEQYF.

This clonotype appeared many times. V is TRBV29-1 and J is TRBJ2-1; TRBD2 matches at 8 bases. Germline V gives CDR1 SQVTM, CDR2 ANQGSEA. The CDR3 totals 16 residues. The junction had 9 bases not matched to a gene; V was cut back by 1 base and J by 4 bases. Written as DNA, the CDR3 is TGCAGCGTTGAAGGATGGGCGGGGGGCACATACAATGAGCAGTTCTTC. Its protein product is CSVEGWAGGTYNEQFF.

This clonotype was observed a few times. The chain links TRBV5-1 to TRBJ1-1; D is uncertain. The V gene lost 8 bases and the J gene lost 2 bases, with 13 bases spanning the gap. This CDR3 comprises 13 residues. Germline V gives CDR1 SGHRS, CDR2 YFSETQ. The CDR3 nucleotides read TGCGCCAGTAGTCAGTTTGGCAACACTGAAGCTTTCTTT. It is translated as CASSQFGNTEAFF.

Many counts were recorded for this clonotype. At one of its ends the junction is not consistent with the germline gene, which may arise from a read error. The genes are TRBV2 and TRBJ2-1; 7 nucleotides align to TRBD1. CDR1 SNHLY and CDR2 FYNNEI come from the germline V gene. The CDR3 consists of 14 residues. CDR3 loop: CASSEGTVYNEQFF. As DNA, the CDR3 is TGTGCCAGCAGCGAAGGGACAGTGTACAATGAGCAGTTCTTC.

This clonotype was recorded many times. The chain combines TRBV7-6 with TRBJ2-7, with TRBD1 identical over 9 bases. CDR1 is SGHVS, CDR2 FNYEAQ, per germline. This CDR3 has 13 amino acids. V gave up 5 bases and J gave up 3 bases; unmatched junction bases: 2. CDR3 in amino acids: CASSLTGGYEQYF. The CDR3 DNA sequence: TGTGCCAGCAGCCTGACAGGGGGCTACGAGCAGTACTTC. The whole variable domain, filled in from reference TRBV7-6 and TRBJ2-7, reads GAGVSQSPRYKVTKRGQDVALRCDPISGHVSLYWYRQALGQGPEFLTYFNYEAQQDKSGLPNDRFSAERPEGSISTLTIQRTEQRDSAMYRCASSLTGGYEQYFGPGTRLTVT.

This clonotype was counted only a few times. The genes are TRBV2 and TRBJ2-3; 9 positions agree with TRBD2. Trimming removed 0 bases from V and 5 bases from J; junction bases left unmatched: 12. The CDR3 extends over 18 amino acids. The germline gives CDR1 SNHLY, CDR2 FYNNEI. The CDR3 here is CASSEAVASGARGDTQYF. The CDR3 region has the DNA TGTGCCAGCAGTGAAGCGGTGGCTAGCGGGGCCCGAGGAGATACGCAGTATTTT.

The chain couples TRBV20-1 to TRBJ2-7; D is unclear. V gave up 3 bases and J gave up 0 bases, with 12 bases separating them. Germline lookup yields CDR1 DFQATT and CDR2 SNEGSKA (reference sequence). CDR3 length: 14 amino acids. CDR3 in DNA: TGCAGTGCTAGGAGTAGGACGGACTCCTACGAGCAGTACTTC. This gives the protein CSARSRTDSYEQYF.

The sample holds many counts of this clonotype. The chain joins TRBV7-2 to TRBJ1-2, with D uncertain. Looked up from germline, CDR1 is SGHTA and CDR2 is FQGNSA. V was pared by 5 bases and J by 2 bases, with 27 bases between. This CDR3 is 19 amino acids long. The CDR3 DNA sequence: TGTGCCAGCAGCGATTGGGATCATCAACAGAGCCCCTTCAACTATGGCTACACCTTC. It translates to CASSDWDHQQSPFNYGYTF.

This clonotype has ten or more counts. The rearrangement uses TRBV2 and TRBJ1-1, with D uncertain. Germline CDR1 and CDR2: SNHLY and FYNNEI. V lost 6 bases and J lost 3, with 5 bases in between. The CDR3 runs 11 residues. CDR3 region: CASRPYTEAFF. The CDR3 DNA reads TGTGCCAGCAGGCCCTACACTGAAGCTTTCTTT. Full variable domain (outside the CDR3, taken from reference TRBV2 and TRBJ1-1): EPEVTQTPSHQVTQMGQEVILRCVPISNHLYFYWYRQILGQKVEFLVSFYNNEISEKSEIFDDQFSVERPDGSNFTLKIRSTKLEDSAMYFCASRPYTEAFFGQGTRLTVV.

At least ten counts were recorded for this clonotype. The rearrangement uses TRBV11-1 and TRBJ2-7; D might be TRBD2 (5 bases). Germline V gene lookup returns CDR1 SGHAT and CDR2 FQDESV (reference sequence). The CDR3 contains 15 residues. Trimming shortened V by 3 bases and J by 2 bases, and 14 bases separated the two germline ends. The CDR3, as DNA: TGTGCCAGCAGCTTGAGTCAACTAGTCCCCTACGAGCAGTACTTC. Amino acid sequence: CASSLSQLVPYEQYF.

This clonotype was detected a few times. This chain joins TRBV7-3 and TRBJ2-1, with D perhaps matching TRBD2 (5 bases). This CDR3 has 15 amino acids. V was pared by 4 bases and J by 2 bases, with 12 bases between. Per the germline V gene, CDR1 is SGHTA and CDR2 is FQGTGA. The CDR3 nucleotides read TGTGCCAGCAGCTCAATGGAGGCCCCCTACAATGAGCAGTTCTTC. It yields the protein CASSSMEAPYNEQFF. Filled out from reference TRBV7-3 and TRBJ2-1, the complete variable domain reads GAGVSQTPSNKVTEKGKYVELRCDPISGHTALYWYRQSLGQGPEFLIYFQGTGAADDSGLPNDRFFAVRPEGSVSTLKIQRTERGDSAVYLCASSSMEAPYNEQFFGPGTRLTVL.

The V call is TRBV16, the J call TRBJ2-1; D unresolved. Germline V CDR1 and CDR2: KGHSY, FQNENV. The CDR3 totals 17 residues. Trimming took off 1 base at V and 4 bases at J, with 17 bases between the two ends. The CDR3 DNA sequence: TGTGCCAGCAGCCAATATTACGAGACACGAGATTACAATGAGCAGTTCTTC. As protein: CASSQYYETRDYNEQFF.

This clonotype was seen a handful of times. This chain links TRBV7-9 with TRBJ2-2; 10 bases are a match to TRBD1. J was trimmed by 3 bases and V by 0 bases; bases with no gene match: 4. CDR3 size: 17 residues. Germline V lookup: CDR1 SEHNR, CDR2 FQNEAQ (reference sequence). The CDR3 nucleotides read TGTGCCAGCAGCTTAGCTGGGACAGGGGACGACACCGGGGAGCTGTTTTTT. Protein product: CASSLAGTGDDTGELFF.

The V and J genes are TRBV7-2 and TRBJ2-2; D tentatively reads TRBD1 or TRBD2 (5 bases each). Per germline, CDR1 SGHTA and CDR2 FQGNSA. Trimming took 5 bases from V and 5 from J, leaving 15 bases between them. This CDR3 has 15 residues. This CDR3 reads CASSPTRGATGELFF. In nucleotides, the CDR3 is TGTGCCAGCAGCCCCACCCGAGGGGCGACCGGGGAGCTGTTTTTT.

This clonotype showed up many times. This rearrangement joins TRBV11-2 to TRBJ1-1, with D possibly being TRBD1 (5 bases). Trimming stripped 1 base from V and 3 bases from J, with 9 bases between. Germline V gene data show CDR1 as SGHAT and CDR2 as FQNNGV. The CDR3 consists of 14 residues. The CDR3 loop is CASSLGARDTEAFF. The CDR3 DNA follows: TGTGCCAGCAGCTTAGGAGCCAGGGACACTGAAGCTTTCTTT.

This clonotype was found many times. The chain joins TRBV7-2 to TRBJ1-1; 8 bases are a match to TRBD1. The V segment lost 5 bases and the J segment 1 base; nucleotides outside the gene matches: 6. The CDR3 is 15 residues long. Germline CDR1 and CDR2: SGHTA and FQGNSA. DNA for the CDR3: TGTGCCAGCAGCGTTACAGGGGGAACGAACACTGAAGCTTTCTTT. Translating gives CASSVTGGTNTEAFF.

The chain couples TRBV15 to TRBJ1-1; no definite D call. Trimming left V 6 bases short and J 0 bases short, with 11 bases between. The germline V gene encodes CDR1 LNHNV and CDR2 YYDKDF (reference sequence). The length of the CDR3 is 14 residues. The CDR3 loop is CATSQWNLNTEAFF. In DNA form, the CDR3 reads TGTGCCACCAGTCAATGGAATTTGAACACTGAAGCTTTCTTT.

This clonotype was picked up a small number of times. V gene TRBV5-1 combines with J gene TRBJ2-3; 8 nucleotides line up with TRBD1. The CDR3 is 18 residues long. Germline trimming cut 1 base from V and 0 bases from J; bases unmatched to any gene: 10. In germline, CDR1 is SGHRS, CDR2 YFSETQ. The CDR3 DNA reads TGCGCCAGCAGCTTGAGACAGGGGCGACCTTCTAGCACAGATACGCAGTATTTT. It codes for CASSLRQGRPSSTDTQYF.

The chain joins TRBV29-1 to TRBJ2-7; TRBD2 is a possible D gene (6 bases). Germline CDR1 SQVTM, CDR2 ANQGSEA. The V gene lost 0 bases and the J gene lost 3 bases, with 12 bases spanning the gap. CDR3 length: 14 residues. The CDR3 bases are TGCAGCGTTGAAGACGGAGGGGAGAGCTACGAGCAGTACTTC. This sequence encodes CSVEDGGESYEQYF.

Concerning this clonotype: A clone one base away is much larger, so this may be a read error. V gene TRBV7-2 combines with J gene TRBJ2-5; weak D call: TRBD2 (6 bases). The CDR3 covers 16 residues. Germline V CDR1 and CDR2: SGHTA, FQGNSA. In nucleotides, the CDR3 is TGTGCCAGCAGCTTAGAGGTTTTTGACCAACGGGAGACCCAGTGCTTC. It specifies CASSLEVFDQRETQCF. Full variable domain (rest looked up from reference TRBV7-2 and TRBJ2-5): GAGVSQSPSNKVTEKGKDVELRCDPISGHTALYWYRQSLGQGLEFLIYFQGNSAPDKSGLPSDRFSAERTGGSVSTLTIQRTQQEDSAVYLCASSLEVFDQRETQCFGPGTRLLVL.